The rows below give T cell receptor beta chains drawn from one sample of a study of regulatory T cells in long-lasting Graves disease. One entry per CDR3 protein results from TCRdb running MiXCR on the multiplex PCR reads. The repertoire consists of around 480,000 distinct CDR3 sequences, with about 16% occurring once and the leading ten covering around 25%. The data were also submitted as part of a second study, on T cells in Graves' hyperthyroidism and ophthalmopathy.

The specimen comprised peripheral blood mononuclear cells (PBMCs), sampled at new diagnosis, from a patient treated with antithyroid drugs. The receptor source for this set is a woman between 40 and 65 years old with Graves disease. CDR3s include the opening cysteine and the closing phenylalanine or tryptophan. The D gene is left open where the match is weak. Size tells how often a clone was seen (once, few, many) or the class of an expanded clone, and some rows leave it out.

d_call,clone_size,j_call,cdr3_length,v_call,cdr3_aa,cdr3_nt
.,many,TRBJ2-5,13,TRBV3-1,CASSQTGEETQYF,TGTGCCAGCAGCCAGACGGGGGAAGAGACCCAGTACTTC
.,.,TRBJ2-2,14,TRBV5-1,CASSPLGSPGELFF,TGCGCCAGCAGCCCCTTAGGGAGCCCCGGGGAGCTGTTTTTT
.,many,TRBJ2-7,14,TRBV11-2,CASSLDSLSYEQYF,TGTGCCAGCAGCTTAGACAGTTTATCCTACGAGCAGTACTTC
.,many,TRBJ1-1,14,TRBV6-1,CASTQWGDDTEAFF,TGTGCCAGCACGCAATGGGGAGATGACACTGAAGCTTTCTTT
.,.,TRBJ1-5,12,TRBV5-4,CATGVGNQPQHF,TGTGCCACAGGGGTTGGCAATCAGCCCCAGCATTTT
TRBD2,many,TRBJ2-1,16,TRBV20-1,CSAEGGLAGSLGEQFF,TGCAGTGCTGAGGGAGGACTAGCGGGGTCCCTCGGGGAGCAGTTCTTC
.,many,TRBJ2-7,15,TRBV11-2,CASSPSDGGPYEQYF,TGTGCCAGCAGCCCAAGTGATGGAGGGCCCTACGAGCAGTACTTC
.,.,TRBJ2-5,11,TRBV12-3/TRBV12-4,CASSSGPSKYF,TGTGCCAGCAGTTCCGGGCCCTCAAAGTACTTC
.,.,TRBJ2-7,15,TRBV2,CASSLSPRPLYEQYF,TGTGCCAGCAGCCTCAGCCCTAGGCCCCTCTACGAGCAGTACTTC
TRBD1,few,TRBJ1-6,13,TRBV11-1,CASSLDAGTALHF,TGTGCCAGCAGCTTAGACGCCGGGACAGCTCTCCACTTT
.,.,TRBJ1-1,15,TRBV4-1,CASSQDRSLGTEAFF,TGCGCCAGCAGCCAAGACAGATCCCTGGGGACTGAAGCTTTCTTT
.,many,TRBJ2-5,12,TRBV30,CAWSVVGETQYF,TGTGCCTGGAGTGTGGTGGGGGAGACCCAGTACTTC
TRBD2,.,TRBJ2-1,14,TRBV3-1,CASSQGGGLNEQFF,TGTGCCAGCAGCCAAGGCGGGGGACTCAATGAGCAGTTCTTC
.,few,TRBJ1-4,16,TRBV27,CASSSARGSTNEKLFF,TGTGCCAGCAGTTCAGCCCGGGGGTCGACTAATGAAAAACTGTTTTTT
.,many,TRBJ1-6,16,TRBV6-1,CASIGTANPYNSPLHF,TGTGCCAGCATCGGGACTGCCAACCCCTATAATTCACCCCTCCACTTT
.,many,TRBJ2-7,13,TRBV11-2,CASSSGVMAEQYF,TGTGCCAGCAGCTCTGGGGTAATGGCCGAGCAGTACTTC
.,many,TRBJ2-7,14,TRBV11-3,CASSLLTPPYEQYF,TGTGCCAGCAGCCTTCTGACACCCCCCTACGAGCAGTACTTC
TRBD1,many,TRBJ2-3,16,TRBV3-1,CASSFGGTGSPDTQYF,TGTGCCAGCAGCTTTGGGGGGACAGGGAGTCCAGATACGCAGTATTTT
TRBD1,once,TRBJ1-5,13,TRBV2,CASADRGNQPQHF,TGTGCCAGCGCGGACAGGGGAAATCAGCCCCAGCATTTT
.,many,TRBJ2-5,15,TRBV7-9,CASSLTGPDGETQYF,TGTGCCAGCAGCTTAACAGGGCCGGACGGGGAGACCCAGTACTTC
.,.,TRBJ2-5,13,TRBV11-2,CASSLQWRETQYF,TGTGCCAGCAGCCTACAGTGGCGGGAGACCCAGTACTTC
.,.,TRBJ1-6,14,TRBV6-2/TRBV6-3,CASSYAGDNSPLHF,TGTGCCAGCAGTTACGCAGGGGATAATTCACCCCTCCACTTT
TRBD1,many,TRBJ2-3,16,TRBV29-1,CSVEPGTGGMTDTQYF,TGCAGCGTTGAGCCCGGGACAGGGGGCATGACAGATACGCAGTATTTT
TRBD2,.,TRBJ2-5,15,TRBV7-6,CASSSLLAGRETQYF,TGTGCCAGCAGCTCCTTACTAGCGGGGAGGGAGACCCAGTACTTC
.,few,TRBJ1-2,13,TRBV11-2,CASSLAGWDGYTF,TGTGCCAGCAGCTTAGCGGGGTGGGATGGCTACACCTTC
.,.,TRBJ2-1,13,TRBV6-1,CASWLLAVNEQFF,TGTGCCAGTTGGCTGCTAGCTGTCAATGAGCAGTTCTTC
TRBD2,many,TRBJ2-1,15,TRBV6-2/TRBV6-3,CASSYSRASGGEQFF,TGTGCCAGCAGTTACTCGAGGGCTAGCGGGGGTGAGCAGTTCTTC
.,many,TRBJ2-3,15,TRBV5-1,CASSFKGSSTDTQYF,TGCGCCAGCAGCTTCAAGGGGTCAAGCACAGATACGCAGTATTTT
.,few,TRBJ2-1,15,TRBV4-1,CASSNTESSYNEQFF,TGCGCCAGCAGTAACACAGAGAGCTCCTACAATGAGCAGTTCTTC
TRBD2,few,TRBJ2-5,18,TRBV20-1,CSARAVTSGGASGETQYF,TGCAGTGCTAGAGCCGTTACTAGCGGGGGGGCATCAGGGGAGACCCAGTACTTC